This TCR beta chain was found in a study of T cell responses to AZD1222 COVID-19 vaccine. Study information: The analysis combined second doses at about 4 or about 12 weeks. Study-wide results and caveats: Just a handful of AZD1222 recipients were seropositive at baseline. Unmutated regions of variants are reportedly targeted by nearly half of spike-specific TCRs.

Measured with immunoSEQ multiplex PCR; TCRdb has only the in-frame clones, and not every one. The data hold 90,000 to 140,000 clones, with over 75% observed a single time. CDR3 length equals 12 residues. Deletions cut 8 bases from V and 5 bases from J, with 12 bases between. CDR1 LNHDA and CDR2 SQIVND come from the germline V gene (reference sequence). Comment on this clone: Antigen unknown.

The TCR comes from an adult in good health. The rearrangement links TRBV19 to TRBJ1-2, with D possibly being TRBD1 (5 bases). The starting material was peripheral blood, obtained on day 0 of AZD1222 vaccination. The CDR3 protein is CASYGTAYGYTF. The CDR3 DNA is TGTGCCAGTTATGGGACTGCATATGGCTACACCTTC.